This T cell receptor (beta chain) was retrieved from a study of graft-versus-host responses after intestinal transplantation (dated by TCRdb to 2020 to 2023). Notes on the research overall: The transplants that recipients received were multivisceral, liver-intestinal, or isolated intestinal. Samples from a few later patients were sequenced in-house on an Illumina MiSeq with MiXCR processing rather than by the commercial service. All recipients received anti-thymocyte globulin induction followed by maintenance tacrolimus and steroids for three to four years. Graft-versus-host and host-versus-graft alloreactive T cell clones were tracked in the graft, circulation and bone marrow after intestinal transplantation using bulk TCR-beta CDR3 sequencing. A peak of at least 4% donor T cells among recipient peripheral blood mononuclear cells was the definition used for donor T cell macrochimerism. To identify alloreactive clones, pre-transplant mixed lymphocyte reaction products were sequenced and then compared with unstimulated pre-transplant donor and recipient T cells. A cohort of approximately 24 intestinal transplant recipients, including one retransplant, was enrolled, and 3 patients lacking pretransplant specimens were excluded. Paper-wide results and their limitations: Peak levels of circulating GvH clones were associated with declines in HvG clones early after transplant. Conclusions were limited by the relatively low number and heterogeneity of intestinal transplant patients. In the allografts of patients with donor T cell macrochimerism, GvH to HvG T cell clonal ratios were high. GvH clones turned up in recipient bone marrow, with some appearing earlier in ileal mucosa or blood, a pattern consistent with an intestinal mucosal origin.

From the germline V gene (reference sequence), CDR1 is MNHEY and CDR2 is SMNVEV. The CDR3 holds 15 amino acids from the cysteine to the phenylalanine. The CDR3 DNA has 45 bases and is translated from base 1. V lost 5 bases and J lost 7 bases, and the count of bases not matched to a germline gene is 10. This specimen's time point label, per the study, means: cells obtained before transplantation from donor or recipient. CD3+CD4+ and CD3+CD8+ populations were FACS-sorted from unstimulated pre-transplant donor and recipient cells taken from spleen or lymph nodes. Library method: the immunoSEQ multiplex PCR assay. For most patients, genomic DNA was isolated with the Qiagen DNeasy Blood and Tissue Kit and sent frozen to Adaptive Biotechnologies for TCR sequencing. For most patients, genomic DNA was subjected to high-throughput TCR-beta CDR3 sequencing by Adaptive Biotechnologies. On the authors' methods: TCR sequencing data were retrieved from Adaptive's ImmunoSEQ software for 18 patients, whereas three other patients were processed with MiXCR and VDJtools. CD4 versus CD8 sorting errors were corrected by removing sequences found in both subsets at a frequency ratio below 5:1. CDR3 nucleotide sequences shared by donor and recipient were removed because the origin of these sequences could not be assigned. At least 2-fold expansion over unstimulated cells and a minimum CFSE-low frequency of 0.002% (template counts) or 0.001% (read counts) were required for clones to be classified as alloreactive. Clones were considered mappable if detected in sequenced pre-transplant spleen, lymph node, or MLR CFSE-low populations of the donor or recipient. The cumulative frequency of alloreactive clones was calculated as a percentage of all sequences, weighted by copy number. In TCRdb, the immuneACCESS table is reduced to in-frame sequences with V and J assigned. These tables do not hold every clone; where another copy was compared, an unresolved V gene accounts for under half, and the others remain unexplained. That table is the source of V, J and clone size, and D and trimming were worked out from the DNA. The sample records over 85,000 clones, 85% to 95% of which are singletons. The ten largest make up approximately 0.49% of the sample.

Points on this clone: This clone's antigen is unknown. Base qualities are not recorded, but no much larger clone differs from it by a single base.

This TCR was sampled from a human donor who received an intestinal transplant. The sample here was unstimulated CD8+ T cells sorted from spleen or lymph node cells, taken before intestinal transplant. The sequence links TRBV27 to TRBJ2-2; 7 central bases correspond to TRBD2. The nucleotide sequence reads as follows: TGTGCCAGCAGTCCCCCGTCCGGACTAGGCGGGGAGCTGTTTTTT. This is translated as CASSPPSGLGGELFF.